The 26 T cell receptor beta chains below come from one sample, sequenced in a study of T cell responses to AZD1222 COVID-19 vaccine. Generated by immunoSEQ multiplex PCR, the TCRdb table keeps only in-frame clones and is missing some. The repertoire holds 120,000 to 150,000 clones, with just over 90% as singletons. Sequences were derived from peripheral blood, sampled on day 0 of MenACWY control vaccination. These receptors were obtained from an adult in good health.

The chain combines TRBV6-5 with TRBJ2-2; the D gene is possibly TRBD2 (5 bases). CDR1 is MNHEY and CDR2 is SVGAGI in the germline V gene. This CDR3 has 15 amino acids. Trimming stripped 2 bases from V and 0 bases from J, with 7 bases between. The CDR3 nucleotides read TGTGCCAGCAGTTACCCGGGATCGAACACCGGGGAGCTGTTTTTT. Translated, it gives CASSYPGSNTGELFF.

The chain joins TRBV28 to TRBJ2-3, with D unresolved. In germline, CDR1 is MDHEN, CDR2 SYDVKM. The germline V and J ends were trimmed by 7 bases and 4 bases, with 6 bases remaining between them. The CDR3 runs to 11 residues. This CDR3 reads CASIESDTQYF. CDR3 bases: TGTGCCAGCATCGAGTCAGATACGCAGTATTTT.

The J gene is TRBJ2-1, the V gene TRBV5-1; D remains ambiguous. Trimming pared 4 bases from V and 0 bases from J, leaving 14 bases between. CDR1 is SGHRS, CDR2 YFSETQ, per germline. The CDR3 consists of 16 residues. The CDR3 DNA sequence: TGCGCCAGCAGCGGAAGACCGGTAAGCTCCTACAATGAGCAGTTCTTC. It translates to CASSGRPVSSYNEQFF. The full variable domain, its missing parts supplied by reference TRBV5-1 and TRBJ2-1, is KAGVTQTPRYLIKTRGQQVTLSCSPISGHRSVSWYQQTPGQGLQFLFEYFSETQRNKGNFPGRFSGRQFSNSRSEMNVSTLELGDSALYLCASSGRPVSSYNEQFFGPGTRLTVL.

The rearrangement joins TRBV28 to TRBJ1-5, with D possibly being TRBD1 (6 bases). The V end lost 5 bases, the J end lost 11 bases, and 16 bases lay between the germline ends. CDR3 length: 13 amino acids. Germline V CDR1 and CDR2: MDHEN, SYDVKM. CDR3: CASSPPVDRSQHF. DNA for the CDR3: TGTGCCAGCAGTCCCCCGGTTGACAGGTCCCAGCATTTT.

The chain joins TRBV15 to TRBJ1-6; no clear D. CDR3 length: 17 residues. The V end was cut by 5 bases, the J end by 0 bases, with 14 bases between. Germline CDR1 and CDR2: LNHNV and YYDKDF (reference sequence). This CDR3 reads CATSRYDRLSYNSPLHF. Here the CDR3 DNA reads TGTGCCACCAGCCGATACGACCGCCTCTCCTATAATTCACCCCTCCACTTT.

The chain recombines TRBV25-1 with TRBJ2-1; TRBD2 agrees at 8 bases. The germline CDR1 and CDR2 sequences are MGHDK and SYGVNS. The CDR3 has 15 amino acids. V was clipped by 6 bases and J by 4 bases; unmatched bases: 8. CDR3 region: CASRGAGGGYNEQFF. Here the CDR3 DNA reads TGTGCCAGCAGAGGGGCGGGGGGTGGTTACAATGAGCAGTTCTTC.

This sequence joins TRBV6-6 and TRBJ1-1; 8 nucleotides align to TRBD1. J gave up 2 bases and V 2 bases, and 7 bases lay outside the gene matches. The length of the CDR3 is 16 residues. Germline assignment: CDR1 MNHNY and CDR2 SVGAGI (reference sequence). The CDR3 protein is CASSYGGDRRNTEAFF. The CDR3 coding sequence is TGTGCCAGCAGTTACGGGGGGGACAGGAGAAACACTGAAGCTTTCTTT.

The rearrangement uses TRBV6-5 and TRBJ2-3, with 8 bases matching TRBD2. Per the germline V gene, CDR1 is MNHEY and CDR2 is SVGAGI. There are 16 residues in the CDR3. V shed 3 bases, J shed 2 bases, and the junction held 7 bases outside the gene matches. For the CDR3, the DNA is TGTGCCAGCAGTTATCAGGCGGGGGGTCTCACAGATACGCAGTATTTT. This sequence encodes CASSYQAGGLTDTQYF.

This chain links TRBV3-1 (or the pseudogene TRBV3-2) with TRBJ2-2; 11 bases align to TRBD2. The germline V gene has CDR1 LGHDT and CDR2 YNNKEL (reference sequence). Trimming removed 6 bases from V and 8 bases from J; junction bases left unmatched: 8. The CDR3 is 15 residues long. CDR3 sequence (DNA): TGTGCCAGCAGTCCTACGCGACTAGCGGGAGGGGAGCTGTTTTTT. Its protein is CASSPTRLAGGELFF.

The rearrangement joins TRBV19 to TRBJ1-2; weak D call: TRBD1 (5 bases). Germline loops: CDR1 LNHDA, CDR2 SQIVND (reference sequence). This CDR3 region has 18 residues. The V end was cut by 0 bases, the J end by 8 bases, with 25 bases between. The DNA for the CDR3 is TGTGCCAGTAGTATAGATGAATCCACAGGTGCTTGGTCGTACGGCTACACCTTC. Its translation: CASSIDESTGAWSYGYTF.

The chain uses TRBV5-1 and TRBJ2-1; perhaps TRBD1 as D (5 bases). Germline CDR1 is SGHRS and CDR2 is YFSETQ. The length of the CDR3 is 15 residues. Trimming removed 0 bases at V and 9 bases at J, with 16 bases between. The DNA for the CDR3 is TGCGCCAGCAGCTTGGATCAGGCAGGGTCGGGTGAGCAGTTCTTC. It specifies CASSLDQAGSGEQFF.

Notes on this clone: Other nucleotide sequences in the sample specify the same CDR3. CDR3 sequence (DNA): TGTGCCTGGAGTGGGGGTGGGGGCACTGAAGCTTTCTTT. This encodes CAWSGGGGTEAFF. This sequence joins TRBV30 and TRBJ1-1; D perhaps matches TRBD1 (5 bases). Trimming cost V 1 base and J 4 bases, with 10 bases left between them. The germline V gene has CDR1 GTSNPN and CDR2 SVGIG (reference sequence). CDR3 length: 13 amino acids.

The chain couples TRBV10-2 to TRBJ1-4, with D perhaps TRBD1 (5 bases). With 3 bases removed from V and 8 bases from J, the gap between germline ends came to 13 bases. CDR3 length: 14 residues. In germline, CDR1 is WSHSY, CDR2 SAAADI. The CDR3 spells CASSESDRREKLFF. CDR3 coding DNA: TGCGCCAGCAGTGAAAGCGACAGAAGGGAAAAACTGTTTTTT.

In regard to this clone: One end of the junction is discordant with germline, which a read error may explain. This rearrangement joins TRBV12-3 or TRBV12-4 to TRBJ1-1; D gene unclear. The CDR3 is made up of 13 amino acids. CDR3 DNA: TGTGCCAGCAGTTTTCTCAAACGTGATGAACCTTTCTTT. It translates to CASSFLKRDEPFF.

This chain connects TRBV6-6 to TRBJ1-2; a possible D gene is TRBD1 (5 bases). This CDR3 contains 13 residues. Deletions cut 7 bases from V and 8 bases from J, with 17 bases between. Germline assignment: CDR1 MNHNY and CDR2 SVGAGI (reference sequence). DNA of the CDR3: TGTGCCAGCAATCGGGGCAAGACGTGGGGCTACACCTTC. Translated: CASNRGKTWGYTF.

The count of this clone is one. V gene TRBV20-1 combines with J gene TRBJ2-1, with D possibly matching TRBD2 (6 bases). Trimming removed 2 bases at V and 9 bases at J, with 8 bases between. The CDR3 sequence is 11 residues long. Germline V CDR1 and CDR2: DFQATT, SNEGSKA (reference sequence). The CDR3 region has the DNA TGCAGTGCTAGACGGGGGAGTGAGCAGTTCTTC. This gives the protein CSARRGSEQFF.

This rearrangement joins TRBV30 to TRBJ2-6; D is ambiguous. Germline values: CDR1 GTSNPN, CDR2 SVGIG (reference sequence). The V end was cut by 5 bases, the J end by 2 bases, with 7 bases between. CDR3 size: 13 residues. This CDR3 reads CAWDGTGANVLTF. The CDR3 DNA reads as TGTGCCTGGGACGGAACTGGGGCCAACGTCCTGACTTTC. Full variable domain (missing parts from reference TRBV30 and TRBJ2-6): SQTIHQWPATLVQPVGSPLSLECTVEGTSNPNLYWYRQAAGRGLQLLFYSVGIGQISSEVPQNLSASRPQDRQFILSSKKLLLSDSGFYLCAWDGTGANVLTFGAGSRLTVL.

The gene calls are TRBV30 and TRBJ2-1; D is unclear. The V end lost 5 bases, the J end lost 7 bases, and 12 bases lay between the germline ends. This CDR3 region has 12 residues. From germline, CDR1 is GTSNPN and CDR2 SVGIG (reference sequence). CDR3 sequence: CAWEPLGNEQFF. The CDR3 nucleotides are TGTGCCTGGGAACCCCTAGGGAATGAGCAGTTCTTC.

The V and J genes are TRBV15 and TRBJ1-5; D not certain. V dropped 3 bases and J dropped 5 bases, with 14 bases sitting between them. CDR1 LNHNV and CDR2 YYDKDF come from the germline V gene (reference sequence). CDR3 length: 15 amino acids. The CDR3 here is CATSSSGLLYQPQHF. The CDR3 DNA sequence: TGTGCCACCAGCAGCTCTGGGTTACTCTATCAGCCCCAGCATTTT.

The chain carries TRBV19 and TRBJ1-6, with 7 bases identical to TRBD1. The CDR3 contains 16 residues. J gave up 1 base and V 7 bases, and 7 bases lay outside the gene matches. Looked up from germline, CDR1 is LNHDA and CDR2 is SQIVND (reference sequence). As DNA, the CDR3 is TGTGCCAGTATGACAGGGCCACAATCCTATAATTCACCCCTCCACTTT. Encoded protein: CASMTGPQSYNSPLHF.

The V call is TRBV2, the J call TRBJ1-2; weak D call: TRBD1 (5 bases). Germline assignment: CDR1 SNHLY and CDR2 FYNNEI. Trimming removed 6 bases at V and 4 bases at J, with 24 bases between. The CDR3 extends over 17 amino acids. In DNA form, the CDR3 reads TGTGCCAGCAGGGACGGACAATCGGAGGAGACCCGCTATGGCTACACCTTC. This translates into CASRDGQSEETRYGYTF.

The chain employs TRBV7-9 and TRBJ2-5; 9 bases align to TRBD1. Trimming cost V 5 bases and J 7 bases; bases outside gene matches: 2. Germline CDR1 is SEHNR and CDR2 is FQNEAQ (reference sequence). The CDR3 is 12 amino acids. DNA for the CDR3: TGTGCCAGCAGCCCGGGACAGGGGACCCAGTACTTC. Its protein product is CASSPGQGTQYF.

The chain uses TRBV7-8 and TRBJ2-7, with 7 bases fitting TRBD1. With 5 bases clipped from V and 3 bases from J, the junction kept 4 bases outside the gene matches. The germline V gene has CDR1 SGHVS and CDR2 FQNEAQ. The CDR3 sequence is 13 residues long. As DNA, the CDR3 is TGTGCCAGCAGCCCAGACAGGGTCTACGAGCAGTACTTC. Translating it yields CASSPDRVYEQYF.

The chain couples TRBV2 to TRBJ1-4; D uncertain. With 4 bases removed from V and 8 bases from J, the gap between germline ends came to 5 bases. CDR1 SNHLY and CDR2 FYNNEI come from the germline V gene. The CDR3 sequence is 11 residues long. In nucleotides, the CDR3 is TGTGCCAGCAGTGGGAGAGAAAAACTGTTTTTT. Amino acids: CASSGREKLFF. Full variable domain (rest looked up from reference TRBV2 and TRBJ1-4): EPEVTQTPSHQVTQMGQEVILRCVPISNHLYFYWYRQILGQKVEFLVSFYNNEISEKSEIFDDQFSVERPDGSNFTLKIRSTKLEDSAMYFCASSGREKLFFGSGTQLSVL.

The rearrangement joins TRBV7-2 to TRBJ1-1; D possibly corresponds to TRBD1 (5 bases). The V end lost 4 bases, the J end lost 3 bases, and 12 bases lay between the germline ends. Germline CDR1 is SGHTA and CDR2 is FQGNSA. The CDR3 is 14 amino acids. The CDR3 is CASSSRDGDTEAFF. CDR3 DNA sequence: TGTGCCAGCAGCTCCCGGGACGGTGACACTGAAGCTTTCTTT.

The gene calls are TRBV27 and TRBJ2-7; 7 bases are shared with TRBD2. V trimming: 6 bases; J trimming: 5 bases; junction bases outside the gene matches: 7. The V gene's germline CDR1 is MNHEY and CDR2 SMNVEV (reference sequence). The CDR3 covers 13 residues. Here the CDR3 reads CASRQGGTDEQYF. Here the CDR3 DNA reads TGTGCCAGCAGGCAGGGAGGGACGGACGAGCAGTACTTC.